This is a list of T cell receptor beta chains from one sample in a study of cytomegalovirus exposure and HLA in healthy donors. Produced via immunoSEQ multiplex PCR; TCRdb's table is partial and in-frame only. The table lists some 190,000 clones, 82% of them singletons. Sequencing was performed on PBMCs. The source is a man aged 35-49 years in good health and CMV-seronegative. Both conserved end residues are trimmed from each CDR3. Each record gives: J gene, V gene, CDR3 protein.

TRBJ2-2	TRBV19	ASSIYQAAGELF
TRBJ1-5	TRBV7-9	ASSLGTGSNQPQH
TRBJ1-5	TRBV6-5	ASSYRESNQPQH
TRBJ1-1	TRBV28	ASSSSGPDTEAF
TRBJ1-5	TRBV7-9	ASSSGQGRQPQH
TRBJ2-7	TRBV30	AWSGQPSYEQY
TRBJ1-1	TRBV13	ASSLYDGTEAF
TRBJ1-2	TRBV7-2	ASSRPGTGGVYGYT
TRBJ2-7	TRBV28	ASSSTGTPPYEQY
TRBJ2-2	TRBV11-3	ASSFSRTSGRFTGELF
TRBJ2-2	TRBV27	ASSGYTGELF
TRBJ2-2	TRBV29-1	SASEGELF
TRBJ2-3	TRBV7-2	ASSLSPGGSAQY
TRBJ1-6	TRBV19	ASRLTGVNSPLH
TRBJ2-3	TRBV4-1	ASSPGQGRDTQY
TRBJ1-2	TRBV28	ASSLYRTGISLLNGYT
TRBJ2-3	TRBV5-1	ASSLAVPSTDTQY
TRBJ2-1	TRBV7-2	ASSLAGTSLEEQF
TRBJ1-4	TRBV11-2	ASSFSGRGGNEKLF
TRBJ2-5	TRBV10-3	AIGDRDVMETQY
TRBJ2-7	TRBV29-1	SVRQGESTYEQY
TRBJ2-7	TRBV7-2	ASSLRPLGLRYEQY
TRBJ1-2	TRBV6-6	ASSSGQGIWGYT
TRBJ2-1	TRBV19	ATRGAGGPGEQF
TRBJ2-4	TRBV30	AWSKGQGPGLTKNIQY
TRBJ2-2	TRBV27	ASRRDRGNTGELF
TRBJ1-2	TRBV19	ASSSPGQGHYGYT
TRBJ1-5	TRBV5-6	ASSFGLRSNQPQH
TRBJ2-5	TRBV29-1	SSRVRMGETQY
TRBJ2-7	TRBV5-1	ASSLGDRVTYEQY
TRBJ1-2	TRBV9	ASSPRTVNYGYT
TRBJ2-5	TRBV4-1	ASSQQGEETQY
TRBJ2-3	TRBV7-3	ASSPQPSWPGDTQY
TRBJ1-2	TRBV9	ASSAAGTGNYGYT
TRBJ2-7	TRBV5-1	ASSLGGAGPSYEQY
TRBJ2-7	TRBV10-2	ASRPGGDYEQY
TRBJ2-7	TRBV6-1	ASTSMGPGSYEQY
TRBJ1-2	TRBV28	ASSPRWADGYT
TRBJ1-6	TRBV10-3	AIRETGRNSPLH
TRBJ2-7	TRBV7-2	ASSLSPSGGYEQY
TRBJ2-3	TRBV5-4	ASSSGTSGGEADTQY
TRBJ1-2	TRBV11-2	ASSLDFTGRGGYT
TRBJ2-6	TRBV19	ASSKGPSGANVLT
TRBJ2-7	TRBV6-5	ASSGGGTYEQY
TRBJ1-1	TRBV6-6	ASSRRRNTEAF
TRBJ1-5	TRBV28	ASRTDTPYSNQPQH
TRBJ1-5	TRBV27	ASRLRGLSNQPQH
TRBJ2-4	TRBV19	ASTERDIQY
TRBJ1-4	TRBV19	ASSRRDRSNEKLF
TRBJ2-1	TRBV7-2	ASTPGRQDRVQF
TRBJ1-5	TRBV27	ASSFSGTLNQPQH
TRBJ2-5	TRBV9	ASTTDPGGETQY